This T cell receptor beta chain was recorded in a study of blood T cell repertoires in COVID-19. Participants came from some 23 US areas, aged roughly 18 to 90 years. This clone is a singleton in its sample. Authors' data handling: Reference gene primers were amplified, and this amplification served to estimate nucleated cell counts. The table came from immunoSEQ multiplex PCR; TCRdb's copy has only in-frame clones and leaves some out. The V and J calls and clone size come from that table; D and trimming were worked out from the DNA. The data show approximately 210,000 clones, around 82% seen once. Unmatched junction bases numbered 4, after V lost 5 bases and J lost 4 bases. This CDR3 has 14 residues. Germline assignment: CDR1 LGHDT and CDR2 YNNKEL (reference sequence).

The V gene is TRBV3-1 (or the pseudogene TRBV3-2), the J gene TRBJ1-2, with TRBD1 matching over 10 bases. Material for sequencing was PBMCs or T cells enriched from blood (not recorded which). The source is a man younger than 40 with acute COVID-19. This chain's CDR3 is CASSLTGGPYGYTF. DNA for the CDR3: TGTGCCAGCAGCTTGACAGGGGGCCCCTATGGCTACACCTTC.